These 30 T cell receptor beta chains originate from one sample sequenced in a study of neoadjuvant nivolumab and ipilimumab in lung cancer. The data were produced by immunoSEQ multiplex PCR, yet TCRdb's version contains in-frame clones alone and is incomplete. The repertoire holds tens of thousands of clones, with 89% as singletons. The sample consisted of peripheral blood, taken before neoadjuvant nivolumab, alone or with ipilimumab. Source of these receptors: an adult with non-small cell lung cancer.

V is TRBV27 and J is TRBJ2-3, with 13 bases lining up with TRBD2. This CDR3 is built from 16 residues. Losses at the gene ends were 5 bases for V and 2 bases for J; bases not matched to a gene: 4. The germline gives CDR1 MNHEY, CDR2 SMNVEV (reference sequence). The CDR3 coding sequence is TGTGCCAGCAGTCCCGGACTAGCGGGAGCCACAGATACGCAGTATTTT. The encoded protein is CASSPGLAGATDTQYF.

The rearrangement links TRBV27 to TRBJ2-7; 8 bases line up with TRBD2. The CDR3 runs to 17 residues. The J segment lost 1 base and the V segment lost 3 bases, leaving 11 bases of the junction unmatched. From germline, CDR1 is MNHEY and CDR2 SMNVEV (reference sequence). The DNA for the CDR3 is TGTGCCAGCAGTTTGGGGGGGCGGGCGGGAGGATCCTACGAGCAGTACTTC. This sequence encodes CASSLGGRAGGSYEQYF.

CDR3 loop: CASRTGGGEKLFF. The CDR3 DNA reads TGTGCCAGCAGAACAGGGGGAGGGGAAAAACTGTTTTTT. The chain couples TRBV6-5 to TRBJ1-4, with TRBD1 matching over 8 bases. This CDR3 spans 13 amino acids. The germline V gene encodes CDR1 MNHEY and CDR2 SVGAGI. V was clipped by 6 bases and J by 8 bases; unmatched bases: 5.

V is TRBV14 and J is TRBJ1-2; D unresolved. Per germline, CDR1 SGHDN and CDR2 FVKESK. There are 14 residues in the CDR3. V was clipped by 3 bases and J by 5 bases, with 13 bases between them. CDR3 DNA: TGTGCCAGCAGCCACAACTCGGCCCCTTATGGCTACACCTTC. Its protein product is CASSHNSAPYGYTF.

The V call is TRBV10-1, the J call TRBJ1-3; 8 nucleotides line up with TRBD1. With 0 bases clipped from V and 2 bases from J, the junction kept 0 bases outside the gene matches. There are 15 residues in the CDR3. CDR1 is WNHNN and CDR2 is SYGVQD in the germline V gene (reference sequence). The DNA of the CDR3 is TGCGCCAGCAGTGAGTCGACAGGGGCTGGAAACACCATATATTTT. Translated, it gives CASSESTGAGNTIYF.

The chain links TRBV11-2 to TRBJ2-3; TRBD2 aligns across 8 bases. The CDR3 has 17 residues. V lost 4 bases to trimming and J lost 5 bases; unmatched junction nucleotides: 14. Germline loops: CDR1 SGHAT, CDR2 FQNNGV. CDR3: CASSSPGGAGVKDTQYF. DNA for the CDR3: TGTGCCAGCAGCTCCCCTGGTGGAGCGGGAGTGAAAGATACGCAGTATTTT.

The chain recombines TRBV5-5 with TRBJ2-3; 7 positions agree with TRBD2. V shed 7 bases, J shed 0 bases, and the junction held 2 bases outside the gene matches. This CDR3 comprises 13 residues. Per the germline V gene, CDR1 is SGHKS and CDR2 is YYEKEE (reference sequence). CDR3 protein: CASGEGSTDTQYF. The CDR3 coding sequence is TGTGCCAGCGGGGAGGGGAGCACAGATACGCAGTATTTT.

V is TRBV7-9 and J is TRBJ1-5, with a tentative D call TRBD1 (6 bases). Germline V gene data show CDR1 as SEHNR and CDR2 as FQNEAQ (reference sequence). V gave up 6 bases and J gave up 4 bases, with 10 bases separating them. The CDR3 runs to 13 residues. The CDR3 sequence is CASSRGRNQPQHF. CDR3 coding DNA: TGTGCCAGCAGTAGGGGGAGGAATCAGCCCCAGCATTTT.

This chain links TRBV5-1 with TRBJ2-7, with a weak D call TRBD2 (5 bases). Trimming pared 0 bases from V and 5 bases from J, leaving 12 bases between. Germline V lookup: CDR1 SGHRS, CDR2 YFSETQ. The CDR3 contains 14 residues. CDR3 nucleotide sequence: TGCGCCAGCAGCTTGGCTCTTGAGGGCGACGAGCAGTACTTC. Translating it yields CASSLALEGDEQYF.

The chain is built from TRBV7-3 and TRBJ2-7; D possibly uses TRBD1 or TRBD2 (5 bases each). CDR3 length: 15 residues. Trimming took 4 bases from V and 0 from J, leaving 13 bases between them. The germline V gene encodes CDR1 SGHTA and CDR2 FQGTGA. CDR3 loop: CASSSQGDPSYEQYF. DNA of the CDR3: TGTGCCAGCAGCTCCCAGGGAGATCCCTCCTACGAGCAGTACTTC.

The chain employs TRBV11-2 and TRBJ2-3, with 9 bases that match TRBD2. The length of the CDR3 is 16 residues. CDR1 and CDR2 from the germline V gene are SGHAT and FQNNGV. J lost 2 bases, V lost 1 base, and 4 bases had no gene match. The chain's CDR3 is CASSLGVAGDTDTQYF. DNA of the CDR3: TGTGCCAGCAGCTTAGGCGTAGCGGGAGACACAGATACGCAGTATTTT.

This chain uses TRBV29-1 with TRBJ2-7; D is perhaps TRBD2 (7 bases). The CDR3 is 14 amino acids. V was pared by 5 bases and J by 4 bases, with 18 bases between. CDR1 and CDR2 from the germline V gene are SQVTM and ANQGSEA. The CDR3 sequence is CSVREGGGGYEQYF. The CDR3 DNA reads TGCAGCGTTCGTGAGGGGGGAGGGGGTTACGAGCAGTACTTC.

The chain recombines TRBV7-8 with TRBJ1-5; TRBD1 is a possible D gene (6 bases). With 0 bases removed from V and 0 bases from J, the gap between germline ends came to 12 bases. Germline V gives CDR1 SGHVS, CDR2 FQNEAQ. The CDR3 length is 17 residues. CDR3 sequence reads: CASSLATLDSSNQPQHF. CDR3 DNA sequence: TGTGCCAGCAGCTTAGCTACTCTGGACAGTAGCAATCAGCCCCAGCATTTT.

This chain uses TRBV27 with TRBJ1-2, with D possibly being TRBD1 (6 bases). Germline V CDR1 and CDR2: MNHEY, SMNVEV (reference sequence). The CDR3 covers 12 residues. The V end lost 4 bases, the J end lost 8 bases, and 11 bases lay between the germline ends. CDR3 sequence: CASSYQGQGYTF. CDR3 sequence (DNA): TGTGCCAGCAGTTACCAGGGGCAAGGCTACACCTTC.

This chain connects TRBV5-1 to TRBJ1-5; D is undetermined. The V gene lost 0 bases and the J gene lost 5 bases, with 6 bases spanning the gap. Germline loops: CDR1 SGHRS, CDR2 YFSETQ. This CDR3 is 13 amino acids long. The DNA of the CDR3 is TGCGCCAGCAGCTTGGGGGTAGATCAGCCCCAGCATTTT. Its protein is CASSLGVDQPQHF.

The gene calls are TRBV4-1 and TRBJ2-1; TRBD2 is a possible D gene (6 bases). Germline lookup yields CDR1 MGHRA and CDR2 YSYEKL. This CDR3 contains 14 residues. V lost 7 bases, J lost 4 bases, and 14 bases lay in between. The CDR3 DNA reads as TGCGCCAGCATGAGGTGGGCGGGGTACAATGAGCAGTTCTTC. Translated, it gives CASMRWAGYNEQFF.

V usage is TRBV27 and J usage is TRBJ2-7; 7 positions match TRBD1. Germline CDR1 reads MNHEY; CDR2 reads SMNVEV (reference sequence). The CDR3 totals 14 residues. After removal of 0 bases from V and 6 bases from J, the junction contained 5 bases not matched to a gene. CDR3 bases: TGTGCCAGCAGTTTATCGCTTTGGACAGGCGAGCAGTACTTC. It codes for CASSLSLWTGEQYF.

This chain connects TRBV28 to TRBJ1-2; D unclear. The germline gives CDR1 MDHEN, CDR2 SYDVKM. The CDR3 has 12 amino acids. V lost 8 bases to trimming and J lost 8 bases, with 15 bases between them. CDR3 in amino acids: CASYLPREGYTF. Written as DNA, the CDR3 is TGTGCCAGCTACCTACCGCGGGAAGGCTACACCTTC.

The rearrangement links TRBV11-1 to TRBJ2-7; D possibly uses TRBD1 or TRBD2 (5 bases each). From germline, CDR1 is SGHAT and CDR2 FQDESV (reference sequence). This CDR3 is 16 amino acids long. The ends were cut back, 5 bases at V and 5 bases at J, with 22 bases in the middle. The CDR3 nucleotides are TGTGCCAGCAGCATAACCGGGGCCGCAACGATCGACGAGCAGTACTTC. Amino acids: CASSITGAATIDEQYF.

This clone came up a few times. CDR3 in DNA: TGTGCCAGCAGCCAAGAGGGAGACGGACCGAACACCGGGGAGCTGTTTTTT. Its translation: CASSQEGDGPNTGELFF. The chain carries TRBV4-2 and TRBJ2-2, with a possible D match to TRBD2 (5 bases). V was pared by 0 bases and J by 0 bases, with 11 bases between. This CDR3 region has 17 residues. From germline, CDR1 is LGHNA and CDR2 YNFKEQ.

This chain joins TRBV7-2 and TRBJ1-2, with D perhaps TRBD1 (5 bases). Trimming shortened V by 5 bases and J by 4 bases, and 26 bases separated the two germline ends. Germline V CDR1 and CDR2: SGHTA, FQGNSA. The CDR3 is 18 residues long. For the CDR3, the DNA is TGTGCCAGCAGCCCAACCCATACCCGAGGATCAGGGACCTATGGCTACACCTTC. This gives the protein CASSPTHTRGSGTYGYTF.

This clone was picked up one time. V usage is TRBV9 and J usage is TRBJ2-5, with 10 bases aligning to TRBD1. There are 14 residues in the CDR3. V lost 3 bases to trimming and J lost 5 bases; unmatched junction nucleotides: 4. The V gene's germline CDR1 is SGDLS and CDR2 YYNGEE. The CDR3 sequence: CASSATGGKETQYF. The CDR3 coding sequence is TGTGCCAGCAGCGCGACAGGGGGCAAGGAGACCCAGTACTTC.

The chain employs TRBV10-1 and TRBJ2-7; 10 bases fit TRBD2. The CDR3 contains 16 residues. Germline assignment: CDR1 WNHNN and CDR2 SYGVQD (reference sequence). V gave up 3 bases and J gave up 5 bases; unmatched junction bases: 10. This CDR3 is CASSEIKREGENEQYF. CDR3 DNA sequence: TGCGCCAGCAGTGAAATAAAGCGGGAGGGAGAAAACGAGCAGTACTTC.

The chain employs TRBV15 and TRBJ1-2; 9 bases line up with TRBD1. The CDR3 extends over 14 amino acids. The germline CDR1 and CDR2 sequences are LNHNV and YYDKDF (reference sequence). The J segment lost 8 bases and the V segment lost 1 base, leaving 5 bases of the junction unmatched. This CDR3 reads CATSRGQGDVGYTF. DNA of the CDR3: TGTGCCACCAGCAGAGGACAGGGGGATGTGGGCTACACCTTC. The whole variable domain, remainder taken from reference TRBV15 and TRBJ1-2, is DAMVIQNPRYQVTQFGKPVTLSCSQTLNHNVMYWYQQKSSQAPKLLFHYYDKDFNNEADTPDNFQSRRPNTSFCFLDIRSPGLGDTAMYLCATSRGQGDVGYTFGSGTRLTVV.

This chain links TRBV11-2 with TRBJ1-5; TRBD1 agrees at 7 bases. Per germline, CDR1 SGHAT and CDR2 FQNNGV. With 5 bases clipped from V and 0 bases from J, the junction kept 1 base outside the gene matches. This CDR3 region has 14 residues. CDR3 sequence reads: CASSQGDSNQPQHF. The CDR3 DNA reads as TGTGCCAGCAGCCAGGGGGATAGCAATCAGCCCCAGCATTTT.

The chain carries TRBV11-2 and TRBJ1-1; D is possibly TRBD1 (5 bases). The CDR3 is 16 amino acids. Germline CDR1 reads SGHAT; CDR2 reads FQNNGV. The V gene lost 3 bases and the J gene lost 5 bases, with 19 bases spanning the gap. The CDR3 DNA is TGTGCCAGCAGCTTGGCAGGGCGAGGGATCGGTACTGAAGCTTTCTTT. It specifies CASSLAGRGIGTEAFF.

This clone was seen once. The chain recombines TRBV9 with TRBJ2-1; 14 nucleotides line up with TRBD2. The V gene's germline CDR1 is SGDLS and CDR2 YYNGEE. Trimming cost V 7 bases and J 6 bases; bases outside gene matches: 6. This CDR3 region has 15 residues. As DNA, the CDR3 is TGTGCCAGCGAAAGACTAGCGGGAGGGCCCAATGAGCAGTTCTTC. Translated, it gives CASERLAGGPNEQFF.

The CDR3 sequence is CSAKRQNEQFF. CDR3 DNA: TGCAGTGCTAAACGACAGAATGAGCAGTTCTTC. The chain is built from TRBV20-1 and TRBJ2-1; D is perhaps TRBD1 (5 bases). The CDR3 is 11 residues long. The germline V gene encodes CDR1 DFQATT and CDR2 SNEGSKA (reference sequence). V was shortened by 4 bases and J by 7 bases, with 8 bases between the two germline ends.

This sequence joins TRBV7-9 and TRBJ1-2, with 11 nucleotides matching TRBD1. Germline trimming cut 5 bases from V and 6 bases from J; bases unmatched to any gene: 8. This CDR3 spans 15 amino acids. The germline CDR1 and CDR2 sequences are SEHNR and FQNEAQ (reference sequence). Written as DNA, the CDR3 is TGTGCCAGCAGCACCGGCGGACAGGGGGCGGATGGCTACACCTTC. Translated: CASSTGGQGADGYTF.

CDR3 region: CASRLASTGPETQYF. The CDR3 DNA sequence: TGTGCCAGCAGACTAGCCTCCACAGGGCCGGAGACCCAGTACTTC. V is TRBV9 and J is TRBJ2-5; D is tentatively TRBD1 or TRBD2 (6 bases each). V was clipped by 5 bases and J by 5 bases, with 19 bases between them. The CDR3 is 15 amino acids. Germline CDR1 reads SGDLS; CDR2 reads YYNGEE.